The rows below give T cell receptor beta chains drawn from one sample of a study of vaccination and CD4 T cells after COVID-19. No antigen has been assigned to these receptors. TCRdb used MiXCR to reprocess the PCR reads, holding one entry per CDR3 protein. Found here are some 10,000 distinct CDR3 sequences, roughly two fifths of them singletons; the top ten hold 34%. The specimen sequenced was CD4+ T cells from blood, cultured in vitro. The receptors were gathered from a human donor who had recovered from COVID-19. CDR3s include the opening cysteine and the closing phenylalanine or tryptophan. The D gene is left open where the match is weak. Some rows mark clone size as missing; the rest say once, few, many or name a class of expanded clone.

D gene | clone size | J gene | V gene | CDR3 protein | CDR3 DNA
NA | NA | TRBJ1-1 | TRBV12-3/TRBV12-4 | CASTDGPGSEAFF | TGTGCCAGCACCGATGGGCCAGGGAGTGAAGCTTTCTTT
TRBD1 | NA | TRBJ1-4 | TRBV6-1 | CASRKDRGDEKLFF | TGTGCCAGCAGAAAGGACAGGGGTGATGAAAAACTGTTTTTT
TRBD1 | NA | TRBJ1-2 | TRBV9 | CASSVTGGGYTF | TGTGCCAGCAGCGTGACAGGGGGTGGCTACACCTTC
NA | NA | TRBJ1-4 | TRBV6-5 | CASSYGQGYEKLFF | TGTGCCAGCAGTTACGGGCAGGGCTATGAAAAACTGTTTTTT
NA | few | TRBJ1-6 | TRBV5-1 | CASSLDRVNSPLHF | TGCGCCAGCAGCTTGGACCGGGTTAATTCACCCCTCCACTTT
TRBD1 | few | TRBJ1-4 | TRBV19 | CASSTTGTGVEKLFF | TGTGCCAGTAGTACAACCGGGACAGGGGTGGAAAAACTGTTTTTT
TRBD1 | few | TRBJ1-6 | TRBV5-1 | CASSLEQGNSPLHF | TGCGCCAGCAGCTTGGAACAGGGGAATTCACCCCTCCACTTT
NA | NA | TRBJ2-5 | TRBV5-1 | CASSLAGGGETQYF | TGCGCCAGCAGCTTAGCAGGGGGGGGAGAGACCCAGTACTTC
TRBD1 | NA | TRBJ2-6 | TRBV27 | CASSFGTGSSGANVLTF | TGTGCCAGCAGTTTTGGGACAGGAAGCTCTGGGGCCAACGTCCTGACTTTC
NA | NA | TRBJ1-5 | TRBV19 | CASSIQGGQPQHF | TGTGCCAGTAGTATACAGGGAGGGCAGCCCCAGCATTTT
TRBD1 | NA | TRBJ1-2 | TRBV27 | CASSQDPAGGYGYTF | TGTGCCAGCAGCCAAGATCCAGCAGGGGGCTATGGCTACACCTTC
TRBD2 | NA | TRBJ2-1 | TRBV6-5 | CASSSLGGLSEQFF | TGTGCCAGCAGTTCCCTCGGGGGGTTGAGTGAGCAGTTCTTC
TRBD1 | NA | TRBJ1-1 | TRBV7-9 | CASSSPDRGPEAFF | TGTGCCAGCAGCTCTCCGGACAGGGGGCCTGAAGCTTTCTTT
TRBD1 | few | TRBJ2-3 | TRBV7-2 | CASSFRTGTGTQYF | TGTGCCAGCAGCTTCCGGACAGGGACGGGTACGCAGTATTTT
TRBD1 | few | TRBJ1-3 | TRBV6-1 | CASIGTGSGNTIYF | TGTGCCAGCATTGGGACAGGCTCTGGAAACACCATATATTTT
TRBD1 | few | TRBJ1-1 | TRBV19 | CASTWGQGMNTEAFF | TGTGCCAGTACGTGGGGACAGGGGATGAACACTGAAGCTTTCTTT
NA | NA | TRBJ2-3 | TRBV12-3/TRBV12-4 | CASRGVGGDTQYF | TGTGCCAGCAGAGGAGTAGGAGGGGATACGCAGTATTTT
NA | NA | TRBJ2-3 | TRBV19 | CASRGRGRRADTQYF | TGTGCCAGTAGGGGTAGGGGGAGAAGGGCAGATACGCAGTATTTT
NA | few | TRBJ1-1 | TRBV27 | CASSASGRTEAFF | TGTGCCAGCAGTGCCTCTGGGAGGACTGAAGCTTTCTTT
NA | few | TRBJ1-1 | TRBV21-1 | CASRTMRVDRPKGALLWGTEAFF | TGTGCCAGCAGAACAATGAGAGTCGACAGGCCCAAAGGGGCCCTGCTATGGGGCACTGAAGCTTTCTTT
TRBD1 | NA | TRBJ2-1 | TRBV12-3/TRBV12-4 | CASSLGTGQGGRGQFF | TGTGCCAGCAGTTTAGGGACAGGGCAGGGGGGTAGGGGGCAGTTCTTC
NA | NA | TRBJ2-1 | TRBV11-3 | CASSLGVYFTRDRGDEQFF | TGTGCCAGCAGCTTAGGGGTTTACTTTACGAGGGATAGGGGCGATGAGCAGTTCTTC
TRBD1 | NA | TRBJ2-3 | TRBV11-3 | CASSLRRDRGTDTQYF | TGTGCCAGCAGCTTAAGGCGGGACAGGGGTACAGATACGCAGTATTTT
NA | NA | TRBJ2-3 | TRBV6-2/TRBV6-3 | CASVMGLHATDTQYF | TGTGCCAGCGTCATGGGACTGCACGCCACAGATACGCAGTATTTT
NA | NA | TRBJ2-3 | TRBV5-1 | CASSLLEKRADTQYF | TGCGCCAGCAGCTTACTTGAGAAGAGAGCAGATACGCAGTATTTT
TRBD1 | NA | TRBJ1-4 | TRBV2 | CASRLSGTVSEKLFF | TGTGCCAGCAGACTTTCCGGGACAGTGAGTGAAAAACTGTTTTTT
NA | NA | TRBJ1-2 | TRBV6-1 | CASSAGQNYGYTF | TGTGCCAGCAGTGCCGGCCAAAACTATGGCTACACCTTC
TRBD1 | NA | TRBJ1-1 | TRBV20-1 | CSATATRDRALHAEAFF | TGCAGTGCCACGGCGACACGGGACAGGGCCTTACACGCTGAAGCTTTCTTT
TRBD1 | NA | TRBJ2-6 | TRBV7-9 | CASRHPLGQTSGANVLTF | TGTGCCAGCAGACACCCCCTGGGACAGACCTCTGGGGCCAACGTCCTGACTTTC
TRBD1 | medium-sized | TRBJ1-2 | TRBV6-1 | CASQLLTGGEYGYTF | TGTGCCAGCCAGCTCCTGACAGGGGGAGAGTATGGCTACACCTTC
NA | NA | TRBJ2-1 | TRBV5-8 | CASSLMYNEQFF | TGTGCCAGCAGCTTGATGTACAATGAGCAGTTCTTC
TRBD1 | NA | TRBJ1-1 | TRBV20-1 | CSARYSRGLTEAFF | TGCAGTGCTAGATACTCCAGGGGGCTCACTGAAGCTTTCTTT
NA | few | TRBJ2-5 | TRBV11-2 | CASSLGETQYF | TGTGCCAGCAGCTTGGGAGAGACCCAGTACTTC
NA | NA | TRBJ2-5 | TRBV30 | CAWGDGVTETQYF | TGTGCCTGGGGTGACGGGGTGACGGAGACCCAGTACTTC
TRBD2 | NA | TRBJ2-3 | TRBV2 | CASSEGTSGGWTDTQYF | TGTGCCAGCAGTGAAGGGACTAGCGGGGGTTGGACAGATACGCAGTATTTT
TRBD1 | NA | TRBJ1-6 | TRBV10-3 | CAISEDRGHSHLHF | TGTGCCATCAGTGAAGACAGGGGTCATTCACACCTCCACTTT
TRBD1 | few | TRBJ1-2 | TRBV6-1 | CASRRPTDRGDGYTF | TGTGCCAGCAGACGACCGACAGACAGGGGGGATGGCTACACCTTC
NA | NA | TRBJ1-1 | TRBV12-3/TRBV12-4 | CASASLAGAEAFF | TGTGCCAGCGCGAGCCTCGCAGGGGCCGAAGCTTTCTTT
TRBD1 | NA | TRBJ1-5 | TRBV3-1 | CASSQARGRNQPQHF | TGTGCCAGCAGCCAAGCCAGGGGGCGGAATCAGCCCCAGCATTTT
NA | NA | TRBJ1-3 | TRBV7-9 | CASSPRQASSGNTIYF | TGTGCCAGCAGCCCCAGACAGGCGAGCTCTGGAAACACCATATATTTT
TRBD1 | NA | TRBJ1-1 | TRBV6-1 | CASRQPGQASNTEAFF | TGTGCCAGTCGACAACCCGGACAGGCGTCGAACACTGAAGCTTTCTTT
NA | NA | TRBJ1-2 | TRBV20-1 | CSASRVTNYGYTF | TGCAGTGCTAGTAGGGTCACTAACTATGGCTACACCTTC
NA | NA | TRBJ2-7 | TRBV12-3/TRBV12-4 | CASSRTYEQYF | TGTGCCAGCAGTCGGACCTACGAGCAGTACTTC
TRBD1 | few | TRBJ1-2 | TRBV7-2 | CASSLSQGANYGYTF | TGTGCCAGCAGCTTATCACAGGGGGCTAACTATGGCTACACCTTC
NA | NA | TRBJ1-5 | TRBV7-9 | CASSSMTVHSNQPQHF | TGTGCCAGCAGCTCAATGACGGTCCATAGCAATCAGCCCCAGCATTTT
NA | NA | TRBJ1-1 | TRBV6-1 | CASRGPESVVF | TGTGCCAGCAGAGGTCCGGAGTCCGTTGTTTTT
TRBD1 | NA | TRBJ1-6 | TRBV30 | CAWDTGTGMSPLHF | TGTGCCTGGGATACCGGGACAGGGATGTCACCCCTCCACTTT
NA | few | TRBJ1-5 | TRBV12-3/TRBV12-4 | CASSFGRGQQPQHF | TGTGCCAGCAGTTTTGGCAGGGGTCAACAGCCCCAGCATTTT
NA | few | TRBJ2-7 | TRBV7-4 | CASSPAQGGSYEQYF | TGTGCCAGCAGCCCCGCCCAGGGTGGCTCCTACGAGCAGTACTTC